Listed below are T cell receptor beta chains from one sample, sequenced in a study of graft-versus-host responses after intestinal transplantation. These receptors lack a known antigen. This table comes from immunoSEQ multiplex PCR, and its TCRdb copy is limited to in-frame clones, with some not included. The sample lists about 70,000 clones; around 96% were seen once. The input for sequencing was unstimulated CD8+ T cells sorted from spleen or lymph node cells, taken before intestinal transplant. These receptors were obtained from a human donor who received an intestinal transplant. The CDR3 runs from the conserved cysteine through the conserved F or W.

TRBV5-1,CASGSETGYQETQYF
TRBV27,CASSLSKNQPQHF
TRBV15,CATSSSGRLGNTEAFF
TRBV6-6,CASSYSMGTQPQHF
TRBV15,CATSKFGSEVGDNEQFF
TRBV4-1,CASSPVLADTSSYNEQFF
TRBV15,CATSRTLTKNIQYF
TRBV19,CASSIVLRGLGQPFSYEQYF
TRBV7-6,CASSLALAGEYNEQFF
TRBV11-2,CASSLGDTESTDTQYF
TRBV7-9,CASSPSGGGRRDTEAFF
TRBV5-5,CASSHYQGGTGGYTF
TRBV14,CASSHPPVGTGELFF
TRBV4-1,CASSQSKLAGVQEQFF
TRBV5-4,CASSRSGGLDNEQFF
TRBV2,CASMEYAGANTEAFF
TRBV5-1,CASSLGKVGGEKAQYF
TRBV4-1,CASRERGQSNEKLFF
TRBV18,CASSPPIWQGANYEQYF
TRBV5-8,CASSFQGAGELFF
TRBV15,CATSVGQGAIEQYF
TRBV27,CASSPRQGVFGGYTF
TRBV11-2,CASSLVGAYEQYF
TRBV9,CASSAGTRNTEAFF
TRBV30,CAWSTYGAEAFF
TRBV5-1,CASSLGRGFPEQYF
TRBV30,CAWTHGTSGSNEQFF
TRBV6-5,CASSTIRQGANVLTF
TRBV30,CAWSSGQGLTEAFF
TRBV4-1,CASSQVNEKLFF
TRBV19,CASRDGYYEQYF
TRBV2,CASSEEERREAFF
TRBV10-1,CASSVPGSAQYF
TRBV27,CASSPGTENQPQHF
TRBV5-1,CASSWGTGQTEAFF
TRBV6-5,CASSSGPGGNQPQHF
TRBV6-5,CASSFQEGANTEAFF
TRBV10-1,CASSESRAGLDEQYF
TRBV6-5,CASSYGDGNEQFF
TRBV6-5,CASSDPIIPQHF
TRBV7-9,CASSHWTTYEQYF
TRBV7-2,CASSPGQGRYEQYF
TRBV5-1,CASSHLPNGFSYEQYF
TRBV4-1,CASSLPGPTSGETQYF
TRBV27,CASSETDGGVETQYF
TRBV6-6,CASSYPRQNTGELFF
TRBV27,CASQRHTGELFF
TRBV13,CASSLEQLNEQFF
TRBV27,CASSPQPGQTSYEQYF
TRBV7-9,CASSLDYVLSTAKNIQYF
TRBV14,CASSQEGQREGPDTQYF